Below, 29 T cell receptor beta chains from the same sample are listed, as sequenced in a study of blood T cell repertoires in COVID-19. Profiled with immunoSEQ multiplex PCR; TCRdb holds only in-frame clones, not every one. This sample has about 210,000 clones, with 80% to 90% found just once. The sample comprised peripheral blood. These TCRs come from a woman between 50 and 59 years old with active or convalescent COVID-19.

This clone was found a few times. The CDR3 region is CASSPTRRETQYF. CDR3 coding DNA: TGTGCCAGCTCACCGACTAGGAGAGAGACCCAGTACTTC. The V call is TRBV18, the J call TRBJ2-5; the D gene is possibly TRBD2 (6 bases). Per germline, CDR1 KGHSH and CDR2 LQKENI. Deletions cut 3 bases from V and 4 bases from J, with 9 bases between. The CDR3 covers 13 residues.

For the CDR3, the DNA is TGTGCCAGCAGTTTATCCGGAGGGGAGGATCAGCCCCAGCATTTT. It yields the protein CASSLSGGEDQPQHF. This rearrangement joins TRBV28 to TRBJ1-5, with D perhaps matching TRBD1 (5 bases). Germline V CDR1 and CDR2: MDHEN, SYDVKM. The CDR3 extends over 15 amino acids. V lost 1 base and J 5 bases, leaving 12 bases between the germline ends.

This sequence joins TRBV7-9 and TRBJ1-4; D is unresolved. The V gene lost 5 bases and the J gene lost 8 bases, with 18 bases spanning the gap. Germline V lookup: CDR1 SEHNR, CDR2 FQNEAQ (reference sequence). The CDR3 loop spans 15 amino acids. DNA for the CDR3: TGTGCCAGCAGCCTTTACGGCCAGGCTTTCGAAAAACTGTTTTTT. This codes for CASSLYGQAFEKLFF.

In nucleotides, the CDR3 is TGTGCCAGTAGTATAAAGAATACAGGGAACACCGGGGAGCTGTTTTTT. This sequence encodes CASSIKNTGNTGELFF. The rearrangement joins TRBV19 to TRBJ2-2; D perhaps matches TRBD1 (5 bases). The ends were cut back, 2 bases at V and 1 base at J, with 11 bases in the middle. The length of the CDR3 is 16 residues. Germline V gives CDR1 LNHDA, CDR2 SQIVND (reference sequence).

V is TRBV21-1 and J is TRBJ1-1. TRBV21-1 counts as a pseudogene. The CDR3 has 15 residues. The CDR3 sequence is CASSKAVSGRVEAFF. The CDR3 coding sequence is TGTGCCAGCAGCAAAGCGGTGTCAGGGAGGGTTGAAGCTTTCTTT.

This clone is a singleton in its sample. The V and J genes are TRBV6-5 and TRBJ2-7; TRBD1 matches at 9 bases. Germline CDR1 is MNHEY and CDR2 is SVGAGI. V shed 4 bases, J shed 6 bases, and the junction held 1 base outside the gene matches. The CDR3 consists of 12 residues. In DNA form, the CDR3 reads TGTGCCAGCAGTTGGACAGGGGTCGAGCAGTACTTC. Encoded protein: CASSWTGVEQYF.

This clone was observed a single time. Here the CDR3 reads CASSSGLAGLTDTQYF. Here the CDR3 DNA reads TGTGCCAGCAGCTCGGGACTAGCGGGATTGACAGATACGCAGTATTTT. The V call is TRBV7-3, the J call TRBJ2-3; 13 bases are shared with TRBD2. Germline lookup yields CDR1 SGHTA and CDR2 FQGTGA. This CDR3 has 16 amino acids. The V segment lost 4 bases and the J segment 3 bases; nucleotides outside the gene matches: 4.

This chain links TRBV5-4 with TRBJ2-1, with 7 positions matching TRBD1. The germline V gene has CDR1 SGHNT and CDR2 YYREEE (reference sequence). V gave up 3 bases and J gave up 4 bases; unmatched junction bases: 13. This CDR3 region has 17 residues. The chain's CDR3 is CASSSDGQAKSYNEQFF. CDR3 DNA: TGTGCCAGCAGCTCCGATGGACAGGCTAAGTCTTACAATGAGCAGTTCTTC.

The V and J genes are TRBV28 and TRBJ1-2; tentative D call: TRBD1 (6 bases). Germline CDR1 and CDR2: MDHEN and SYDVKM. The CDR3 is 11 residues long. Trimming left V 4 bases short and J 6 bases short, with 6 bases between. The CDR3 nucleotides read TGTGCCAGCAGTTGGGGGCATGGCTACACCTTC. It yields the protein CASSWGHGYTF.

The chain uses TRBV7-9 and TRBJ2-7; TRBD1 aligns across 8 bases. CDR3 length: 12 amino acids. Trimming removed 2 bases from V and 11 bases from J; junction bases left unmatched: 5. Looked up from germline, CDR1 is SEHNR and CDR2 is FQNEAQ (reference sequence). CDR3 amino acids: CASSLPQGAKYF. The CDR3 nucleotides read TGTGCCAGCAGCTTACCGCAGGGGGCCAAGTACTTC.

This chain connects TRBV3-1 (or the pseudogene TRBV3-2) to TRBJ1-2, with D possibly TRBD1 on 5 matching bases. Deletions cut 3 bases from V and 8 bases from J, with 7 bases between. The germline gives CDR1 LGHDT, CDR2 YNNKEL (reference sequence). This CDR3 spans 11 amino acids. In nucleotides, the CDR3 is TGTGCCAGCAGCCAGCAGGGAGGCTACACCTTC. Residues: CASSQQGGYTF.

The genes are TRBV19 and TRBJ2-7; possibly TRBD1 for D (6 bases). The V gene's germline CDR1 is LNHDA and CDR2 SQIVND (reference sequence). V shed 4 bases and J shed 3 bases, with 16 bases lying between them. The CDR3 spans 15 residues. The CDR3 is CASSTSTGHHYEQYF. The CDR3 DNA is TGTGCCAGTAGTACCTCTACGGGACACCACTACGAGCAGTACTTC.

The chain carries TRBV18 and TRBJ2-3; D might be TRBD2 (6 bases). Trimming removed 3 bases from V and 5 bases from J, with 6 bases in between. Germline-derived CDR1 and CDR2 are KGHSH and LQKENI. This CDR3 is 12 amino acids long. CDR3 amino acids: CASSPGGDTQYF. The CDR3 DNA reads TGTGCCAGCTCACCGGGGGGAGATACGCAGTATTTT.

The chain is built from TRBV28 and TRBJ2-3; 10 nucleotides line up with TRBD1. CDR1 is MDHEN, CDR2 SYDVKM, per germline. V gave up 7 bases and J gave up 5 bases; unmatched junction bases: 12. The CDR3 is 16 amino acids. In DNA, the CDR3 is TGTGCCAGCACTTGGGACAGGGGCCTTCTAAAAGATACGCAGTATTTT. Protein product: CASTWDRGLLKDTQYF.

This clone showed up just a few times. V usage is TRBV19 and J usage is TRBJ1-2, with TRBD1 matching over 9 bases. The CDR3 covers 15 residues. Trimming removed 5 bases from V and 6 bases from J; junction bases left unmatched: 10. Germline V gene data show CDR1 as LNHDA and CDR2 as SQIVND (reference sequence). The CDR3 spells CASSPGTGRRDGYTF. CDR3 bases: TGTGCCAGTAGTCCGGGGACAGGGCGGAGGGATGGCTACACCTTC.

The sample holds one count of this clone. The V gene is TRBV12-3 or TRBV12-4, the J gene TRBJ1-2; D is unresolved. The V and J ends lost 5 bases and 8 bases respectively, with 12 bases between them. The CDR3 spans 12 residues. The chain's CDR3 is CASSLYPGGYTF. CDR3 DNA: TGTGCCAGCAGTCTGTACCCGGGGGGCTACACCTTC.

The chain employs TRBV7-9 and TRBJ1-2; D is uncertain. Between the trimmed V and J ends, which lost 3 bases and 4 bases, there was a span of 6 bases. Germline V gene lookup returns CDR1 SEHNR and CDR2 FQNEAQ (reference sequence). This CDR3 is 12 amino acids long. CDR3 DNA: TGTGCCAGCAGCTTGGAGGGCTATGGCTACACCTTC. Its protein is CASSLEGYGYTF.

The chain combines TRBV7-8 with TRBJ1-2; 8 nucleotides agree with TRBD1. V trimming: 5 bases; J trimming: 6 bases; junction bases outside the gene matches: 5. Germline CDR1 and CDR2: SGHVS and FQNEAQ. This CDR3 contains 13 residues. CDR3 sequence (DNA): TGTGCCAGCAGCCGACGGGGACAGGATGGCTACACCTTC. Protein product: CASSRRGQDGYTF.

The CDR3 DNA reads TGTGCCAGCCGTTGGACTAGCGGGGGGTACACAGATACGCAGTATTTT. This encodes CASRWTSGGYTDTQYF. This rearrangement joins TRBV6-5 to TRBJ2-3, with 14 bases that match TRBD2. Germline loops: CDR1 MNHEY, CDR2 SVGAGI. The CDR3 sequence is 16 residues long. V was pared by 8 bases and J by 2 bases, with 6 bases of the junction left unmatched.

This clone was recorded once. The rearrangement joins TRBV2 to TRBJ1-3; TRBD1 matches at 8 bases. Germline CDR1 SNHLY, CDR2 FYNNEI. J gave up 7 bases and V 5 bases, and 7 bases lay outside the gene matches. This CDR3 has 14 residues. CDR3 sequence: CASSPGRGLNTIYF. The DNA of the CDR3 is TGTGCCAGCAGTCCTGGCAGGGGGCTTAACACCATATATTTT.

The gene calls are TRBV3-1 (or the pseudogene TRBV3-2) and TRBJ1-3, with D maybe TRBD1 (5 bases). CDR1 LGHDT and CDR2 YNNKEL come from the germline V gene (reference sequence). The CDR3 consists of 15 residues. With 4 bases removed from V and 4 bases from J, the gap between germline ends came to 14 bases. CDR3: CASSLSGGSGNTIYF. Here the CDR3 DNA reads TGTGCCAGCAGCCTTTCCGGGGGTTCCGGAAACACCATATATTTT.

The V call is TRBV10-3, the J call TRBJ2-7; 9 bases line up with TRBD2. This CDR3 contains 15 residues. The V gene end was trimmed by 2 bases and the J gene end by 5 bases; junction bases not matched to a gene: 7. Per the germline V gene, CDR1 is ENHRY and CDR2 is SYGVKD. CDR3 protein: CAISEVFPSGDEQYV. CDR3 sequence (DNA): TGTGCCATCAGTGAGGTATTCCCTAGCGGGGACGAGCAGTACGTC.

V gene TRBV30 combines with J gene TRBJ1-6; 9 bases are a match to TRBD1. Germline assignment: CDR1 GTSNPN and CDR2 SVGIG (reference sequence). V shed 0 bases, J shed 7 bases, and the junction held 1 base outside the gene matches. The CDR3 has 14 residues. The CDR3: CAWSVGTGNSPLHF. The CDR3 DNA reads TGTGCCTGGAGTGTCGGGACAGGGAATTCACCCCTCCACTTT.

V is TRBV5-1 and J is TRBJ2-1; weak D call: TRBD1 (6 bases). V was pared by 0 bases and J by 14 bases, with 15 bases between. Germline V CDR1 and CDR2: SGHRS, YFSETQ. This CDR3 is built from 13 residues. CDR3 sequence (DNA): TGCGCCAGCAGCTTGGACGGCAGGGGAGTAGAGTTCTTC. It translates to CASSLDGRGVEFF.

The chain couples TRBV29-1 to TRBJ1-2, with 8 nucleotides matching TRBD1. CDR3 size: 12 residues. The trim removed 7 bases at V and 5 bases at J, leaving 6 bases unmatched. From germline, CDR1 is SQVTM and CDR2 ANQGSEA. This CDR3 is CSARTGLYGYTF. Written as DNA, the CDR3 is TGCAGCGCCAGGACAGGGTTGTATGGCTACACCTTC. Supplemented by reference TRBV29-1 and TRBJ1-2, the full variable domain reads SAVISQKPSRDICQRGTSLTIQCQVDSQVTMMFWYRQQPGQSLTLIATANQGSEATYESGFVIDKFPISRPNLTFSTLTVSNMSPEDSSIYLCSARTGLYGYTFGSGTRLTVV.

The chain links TRBV2 to TRBJ2-7; 10 bases are shared with TRBD2. V gave up 8 bases and J gave up 6 bases; unmatched junction bases: 10. This CDR3 has 14 amino acids. Germline CDR1 is SNHLY and CDR2 is FYNNEI. Here the CDR3 DNA reads TGTGCCAGCGGGGGAGGGACTAGCGCCCGCGAGCAGTACTTC. Residues: CASGGGTSAREQYF.

The chain combines TRBV29-1 with TRBJ2-1, with 10 bases matching TRBD2. Germline V gives CDR1 SQVTM, CDR2 ANQGSEA. The V segment lost 6 bases and the J segment 5 bases; nucleotides outside the gene matches: 10. The CDR3 contains 15 residues. DNA for the CDR3: TGCAGCGTCAAAACCGGGACTAGCGTGAACAATGAGCAGTTCTTC. Translation: CSVKTGTSVNNEQFF.

The chain uses TRBV6-1 and TRBJ2-5, with TRBD2 matching over 7 bases. Trimming removed 1 base from V and 0 bases from J; junction bases left unmatched: 5. This CDR3 is built from 16 residues. The germline gives CDR1 MNHNS, CDR2 SASEGT. For the CDR3, the DNA is TGTGCCAGCAGTGAAGTCCTGGGGGGGTACCAAGAGACCCAGTACTTC. This codes for CASSEVLGGYQETQYF.

This clone was observed once. The chain is built from TRBV6-4 and TRBJ1-1, with a tentative D call TRBD1 (6 bases). V lost 1 base and J 4 bases, leaving 7 bases between the germline ends. Per the germline V gene, CDR1 is MRHNA and CDR2 is SNTAGT. This CDR3 is built from 13 residues. DNA for the CDR3: TGTGCCAGCAGTGACTTAGGGGGCACTGAAGCTTTCTTT. Residues: CASSDLGGTEAFF.